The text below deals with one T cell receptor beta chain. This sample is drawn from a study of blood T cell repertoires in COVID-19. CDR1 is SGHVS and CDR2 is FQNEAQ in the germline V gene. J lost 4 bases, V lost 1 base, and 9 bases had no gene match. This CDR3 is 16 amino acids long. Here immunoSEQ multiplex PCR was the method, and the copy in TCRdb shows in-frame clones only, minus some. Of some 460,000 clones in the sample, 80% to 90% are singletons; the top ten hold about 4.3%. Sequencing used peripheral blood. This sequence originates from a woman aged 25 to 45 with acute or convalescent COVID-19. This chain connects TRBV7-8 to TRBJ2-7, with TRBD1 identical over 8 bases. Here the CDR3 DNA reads TGTGCCAGCAGCTTAGGGACAGGGATAGGAGGGTACGAGCAGTACTTC. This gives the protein CASSLGTGIGGYEQYF.